The sample holds a few counts of the clone carrying this T cell receptor beta chain. The germline V gene has CDR1 MDHEN and CDR2 SYDVKM. Trimming at V came to 6 bases and at J to 4 bases, leaving 9 bases not matched to a gene. CDR3 length: 15 amino acids. These data originate in a study of blood T cell repertoires in COVID-19. Method: immunoSEQ multiplex PCR; TCRdb's copy keeps in-frame clones and lacks some. The table has nearly 100,000 clones, approximately 86% seen once. What was sequenced was peripheral blood. The sequence derives from an elderly man with acute or convalescent COVID-19. The chain recombines TRBV28 with TRBJ1-5, with 7 bases lining up with TRBD1. This CDR3 is CASSRTQGTNQPQHF. The CDR3 DNA reads as TGTGCCAGCAGCCGGACACAGGGGACGAATCAGCCCCAGCATTTT.